These 23 T cell receptor beta chains were all obtained from the same sample, sequenced in a study of blood T cell repertoires in COVID-19. Here immunoSEQ multiplex PCR was the method, and the copy in TCRdb shows in-frame clones only, minus some. The data hold under 140,000 clones, with around three quarters observed a single time. Sequencing input: peripheral blood. The receptors here all came from a woman aged 55-70 years with acute or convalescent COVID-19.

This chain joins TRBV3-1 (or the pseudogene TRBV3-2) and TRBJ2-6, with D possibly TRBD1 on 6 matching bases. This CDR3 comprises 18 residues. Trimming took off 4 bases at V and 0 bases at J, with 16 bases between the two ends. CDR1 and CDR2 (germline): LGHDT, YNNKEL (reference sequence). The CDR3: CASSRNRAPSSGANVLTF. CDR3 in DNA: TGTGCCAGCAGCCGTAACAGGGCCCCGAGCTCTGGGGCCAACGTCCTGACTTTC.

The chain links TRBV9 to TRBJ1-2, with D possibly being TRBD1 (6 bases). Trimming removed 3 bases at V and 3 bases at J, with 9 bases between. The CDR3 runs to 13 residues. Germline V gene lookup returns CDR1 SGDLS and CDR2 YYNGEE. The CDR3 DNA is TGTGCCAGCAGCGCCTACAGGGACTATGGCTACACCTTC. Its protein product is CASSAYRDYGYTF.

The chain combines TRBV3-1 (or the pseudogene TRBV3-2) with TRBJ1-3; possible D gene TRBD1, 5 bases. CDR3 length equals 17 residues. Trimming removed 0 bases at V and 0 bases at J, with 12 bases between. Germline lookup yields CDR1 LGHDT and CDR2 YNNKEL (reference sequence). Written as DNA, the CDR3 is TGTGCCAGCAGCCAAGATTGGTACAGGAACTCTGGAAACACCATATATTTT. It translates to CASSQDWYRNSGNTIYF.

The sample holds a few counts of this clone. The CDR3 DNA reads TGCGCCAGCAGCTTGGAACCGGGTTTCTACGAGCAGTACTTC. As protein: CASSLEPGFYEQYF. The gene calls are TRBV5-1 and TRBJ2-7; no clear D. CDR3 length: 14 amino acids. Germline CDR1 reads SGHRS; CDR2 reads YFSETQ. Trimming left V 0 bases short and J 3 bases short, with 10 bases between.

This chain uses TRBV30 with TRBJ2-1; TRBD2 might be the D (6 bases). CDR1 and CDR2 from the germline V gene are GTSNPN and SVGIG (reference sequence). This CDR3 is built from 15 residues. V was shortened by 2 bases and J by 11 bases, with 22 bases between the two germline ends. CDR3 DNA: TGTGCCTGGAGTATCCAAAGGTTTACGGGGGAGAAGCAGTTCTTC. This gives the protein CAWSIQRFTGEKQFF.

This rearrangement joins TRBV19 to TRBJ2-5; D might be TRBD1 (6 bases). Between the trimmed V and J ends, which lost 5 bases and 2 bases, there was a span of 12 bases. CDR1 LNHDA and CDR2 SQIVND come from the germline V gene (reference sequence). CDR3 length equals 14 residues. The CDR3 protein is CASSLDSLQETQYF. Written as DNA, the CDR3 is TGTGCCAGTAGTTTGGACAGTTTACAAGAGACCCAGTACTTC.

This chain connects TRBV30 to TRBJ1-1; 7 nucleotides line up with TRBD1. This CDR3 contains 13 residues. Germline CDR1 reads GTSNPN; CDR2 reads SVGIG (reference sequence). The CDR3 loop is CAFNRGVNTEAFF. CDR3 sequence (DNA): TGTGCATTCAACAGGGGTGTGAACACTGAAGCTTTCTTT.

In this sample, this clone turned up a few times. The chain employs TRBV27 and TRBJ1-4, with 7 bases identical to TRBD1. CDR1 and CDR2 from the germline V gene are MNHEY and SMNVEV (reference sequence). V shed 6 bases, J shed 8 bases, and the junction held 9 bases outside the gene matches. The CDR3 has 14 amino acids. CDR3 region: CASSRQGGGEKLFF. The CDR3 DNA sequence: TGTGCCAGCAGCCGACAGGGCGGAGGAGAAAAACTGTTTTTT.

The V and J genes are TRBV4-3 and TRBJ2-5; 11 bases map to TRBD2. V shed 1 base, J shed 4 bases, and the junction held 17 bases outside the gene matches. In germline, CDR1 is LGHNA, CDR2 YSLEER. CDR3 length: 20 residues. CDR3 coding DNA: TGCGCCAGCAGCCAAGCCCCGAAACTAGCGGGGGCGGCGAATAGAGAGACCCAGTACTTC. Amino acid sequence: CASSQAPKLAGAANRETQYF.

The chain has TRBV5-4 and TRBJ1-1, with 8 positions matching TRBD1. CDR3 size: 15 residues. Germline CDR1 and CDR2: SGHNT and YYREEE (reference sequence). Losses at the gene ends were 3 bases for V and 0 bases for J; bases not matched to a gene: 4. CDR3 region: CASSSGQDVNTEAFF. The DNA for the CDR3 is TGTGCCAGCAGCTCGGGACAGGACGTGAACACTGAAGCTTTCTTT.

This clone was seen a handful of times. V is TRBV12-3 or TRBV12-4 and J is TRBJ1-1; D unresolved. The CDR3 consists of 11 residues. V was trimmed by 3 bases and J by 13 bases, leaving 12 bases between them. For the CDR3, the DNA is TGTGCCAGCAGTTTGCTCGGAGGGTATTTCTTT. Its protein product is CASSLLGGYFF.

This chain links TRBV6-6 with TRBJ2-7; 10 nucleotides match TRBD1. The germline V gene has CDR1 MNHNY and CDR2 SVGAGI (reference sequence). The CDR3 length is 13 residues. V trimming: 2 bases; J trimming: 7 bases; junction bases outside the gene matches: 2. The CDR3 loop reads CASSYDRGREQYF. The DNA of the CDR3 is TGTGCCAGCAGTTACGACAGGGGGCGAGAGCAGTACTTC.

Many counts were recorded for this clone. The chain has TRBV7-2 and TRBJ2-2; a weak D match, TRBD1 (6 bases). CDR3 length: 16 amino acids. The V end lost 5 bases, the J end lost 0 bases, and 13 bases lay between the germline ends. Germline V CDR1 and CDR2: SGHTA, FQGNSA. The CDR3 coding sequence is TGTGCCAGCAGCAAGAGACAGGCTGCGAACACCGGGGAGCTGTTTTTT. Protein product: CASSKRQAANTGELFF.

The chain has TRBV6-5 and TRBJ1-2, with 8 bases aligning to TRBD1. Germline-derived CDR1 and CDR2 are MNHEY and SVGAGI. J gave up 2 bases and V 5 bases, and 7 bases lay outside the gene matches. The CDR3 runs 15 residues. The CDR3 protein is CASSIKGQGNYGYTF. The CDR3 DNA is TGTGCCAGCAGTATAAAAGGACAGGGAAACTATGGCTACACCTTC.

The V and J genes are TRBV7-2 and TRBJ1-6, with D possibly matching TRBD1 (5 bases). V was cut by 0 bases and J by 9 bases, with 9 bases left in between. CDR3 length: 14 residues. Germline V gene sequence: CDR1 SGHTA, CDR2 FQGNSA. The CDR3 DNA follows: TGTGCCAGCAGCTTAGCGGGCAGGGTTTCACCCCTCCACTTT. Its translation: CASSLAGRVSPLHF.

V is TRBV9 and J is TRBJ2-7; 9 bases map to TRBD2. Germline V gives CDR1 SGDLS, CDR2 YYNGEE. The CDR3 sequence is 17 residues long. The V segment lost 4 bases and the J segment 0 bases; nucleotides outside the gene matches: 11. The CDR3 region is CASSPTNSGGFSYEQYF. CDR3 in DNA: TGTGCCAGCAGCCCAACAAATAGCGGGGGATTCTCCTACGAGCAGTACTTC.

The chain employs TRBV6-5 and TRBJ2-7; 13 bases agree with TRBD2. V lost 6 bases, J lost 6 bases, and 8 bases stayed unmatched. This CDR3 is built from 15 residues. Germline V CDR1 and CDR2: MNHEY, SVGAGI. The CDR3 loop reads CASRSGLAGAREQYF. The CDR3 region has the DNA TGTGCCAGCAGGTCCGGACTAGCGGGGGCCCGCGAGCAGTACTTC.

The CDR3 DNA is TGTGCCAGCAGTCCAGGACTAGCGGGGGGCCGTGGGCAGTATTTT. As protein: CASSPGLAGGRGQYF. This chain links TRBV6-5 with TRBJ2-3, with 14 bases lining up with TRBD2. Trimming took 5 bases from V and 11 from J; bases not matched to a gene: 9. The CDR3 consists of 15 residues. Germline V gives CDR1 MNHEY, CDR2 SVGAGI.

V usage is TRBV5-1 and J usage is TRBJ2-5; the D gene is possibly TRBD1 (5 bases). CDR3 length: 13 residues. The ends were cut back, 5 bases at V and 3 bases at J, with 11 bases in the middle. Germline loops: CDR1 SGHRS, CDR2 YFSETQ. The CDR3 DNA follows: TGCGCCAGCAGAAGCAGACAGAAAGAGACCCAGTACTTC. It yields the protein CASRSRQKETQYF.

The chain joins TRBV2 to TRBJ1-5, with D possibly being TRBD1 (5 bases). V shed 3 bases and J shed 7 bases, with 13 bases lying between them. Germline values: CDR1 SNHLY, CDR2 FYNNEI. CDR3 length: 14 amino acids. The DNA of the CDR3 is TGTGCCAGCAGTGAGCAGGGTGCACAACAGCCCCAGCATTTT. Encoded protein: CASSEQGAQQPQHF.

The rearrangement joins TRBV7-9 to TRBJ1-2; no reliable D call. Deletions cut 1 base from V and 0 bases from J, with 15 bases between. Germline V CDR1 and CDR2: SEHNR, FQNEAQ (reference sequence). The length of the CDR3 is 17 residues. CDR3 nucleotides: TGTGCCAGCAGCTTAGATCCCCTGAGAAGAGCTAACTATGGCTACACCTTC. It encodes CASSLDPLRRANYGYTF. Drawing the rest from reference TRBV7-9 and TRBJ1-2, the complete variable domain is DTGVSQNPRHKITKRGQNVTFRCDPISEHNRLYWYRQTLGQGPEFLTYFQNEAQLEKSRLLSDRFSAERPKGSFSTLEIQRTEQGDSAMYLCASSLDPLRRANYGYTFGSGTRLTVV.

The genes are TRBV5-1 and TRBJ1-6; TRBD1 matches 9 bases. In germline, CDR1 is SGHRS, CDR2 YFSETQ. The CDR3 contains 17 residues. V was pared by 4 bases and J by 5 bases, with 10 bases of the junction left unmatched. The CDR3 DNA sequence: TGCGCCAGCAGCGCCAGTAACAGGGGGCGGAATAATTCACCCCTCCACTTT. Its translation: CASSASNRGRNNSPLHF.

The rearrangement uses TRBV24-1 and TRBJ2-5; 7 nucleotides agree with TRBD1. V lost 5 bases to trimming and J lost 2 bases; unmatched junction nucleotides: 4. CDR3 length equals 14 residues. Germline V CDR1 and CDR2: KGHDR, SFDVKD. The CDR3, as DNA: TGTGCCACCAGTGTAGGGGGCGTTCAAGAGACCCAGTACTTC. Translated, it gives CATSVGGVQETQYF.